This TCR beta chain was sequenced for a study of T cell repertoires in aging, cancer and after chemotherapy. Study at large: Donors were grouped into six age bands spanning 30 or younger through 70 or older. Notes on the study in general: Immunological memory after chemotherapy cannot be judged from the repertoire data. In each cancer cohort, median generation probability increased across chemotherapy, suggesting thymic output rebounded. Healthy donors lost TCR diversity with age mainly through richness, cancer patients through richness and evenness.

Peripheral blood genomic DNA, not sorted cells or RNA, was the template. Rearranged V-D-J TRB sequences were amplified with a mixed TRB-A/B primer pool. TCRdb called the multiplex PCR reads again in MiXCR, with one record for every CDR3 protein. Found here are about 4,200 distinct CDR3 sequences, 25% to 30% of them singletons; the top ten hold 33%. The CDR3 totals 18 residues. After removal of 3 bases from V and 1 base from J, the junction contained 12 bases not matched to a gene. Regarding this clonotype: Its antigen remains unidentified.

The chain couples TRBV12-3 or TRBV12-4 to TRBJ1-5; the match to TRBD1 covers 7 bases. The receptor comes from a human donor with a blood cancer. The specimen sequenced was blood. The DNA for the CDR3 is TGTGCCAGCAGTTTCCGGGACAGTTTACGGGGAAGCAATCAGCCCCAGCATTTT. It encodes CASSFRDSLRGSNQPQHF.